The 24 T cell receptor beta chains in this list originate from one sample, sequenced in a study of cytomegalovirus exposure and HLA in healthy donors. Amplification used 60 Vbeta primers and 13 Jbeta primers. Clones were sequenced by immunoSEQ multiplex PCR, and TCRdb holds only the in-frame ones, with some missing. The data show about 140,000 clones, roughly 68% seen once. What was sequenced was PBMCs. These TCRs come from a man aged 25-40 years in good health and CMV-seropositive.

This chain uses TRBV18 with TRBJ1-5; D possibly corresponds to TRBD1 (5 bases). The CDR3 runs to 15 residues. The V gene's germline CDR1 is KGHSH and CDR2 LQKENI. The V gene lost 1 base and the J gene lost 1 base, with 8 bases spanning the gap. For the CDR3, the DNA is TGTGCCAGCTCACCACAGGACACAAGCAATCAGCCCCAGCATTTT. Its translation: CASSPQDTSNQPQHF.

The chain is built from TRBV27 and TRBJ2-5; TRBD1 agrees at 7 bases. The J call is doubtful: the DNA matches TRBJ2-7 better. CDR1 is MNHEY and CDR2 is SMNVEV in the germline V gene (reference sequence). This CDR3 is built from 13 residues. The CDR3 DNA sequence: TGTGCCAGCAGTTTTAACAGGGGCCACGAGCAGTACTTC. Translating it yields CASSFNRGHEQYF.

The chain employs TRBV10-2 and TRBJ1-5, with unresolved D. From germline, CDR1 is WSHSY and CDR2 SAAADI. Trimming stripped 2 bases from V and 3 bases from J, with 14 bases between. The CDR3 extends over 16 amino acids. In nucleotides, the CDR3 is TGCGCCAGCAGTGAGCCGAGTGGAGGATTCAATCAGCCCCAGCATTTT. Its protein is CASSEPSGGFNQPQHF.

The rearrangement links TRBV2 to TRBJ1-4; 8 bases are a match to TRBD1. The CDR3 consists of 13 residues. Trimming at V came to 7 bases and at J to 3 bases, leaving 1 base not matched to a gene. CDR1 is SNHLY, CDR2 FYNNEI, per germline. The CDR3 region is CASKTGANEKLFF. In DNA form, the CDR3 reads TGTGCCAGCAAGACAGGGGCTAATGAAAAACTGTTTTTT. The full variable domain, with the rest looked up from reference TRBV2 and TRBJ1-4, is EPEVTQTPSHQVTQMGQEVILRCVPISNHLYFYWYRQILGQKVEFLVSFYNNEISEKSEIFDDQFSVERPDGSNFTLKIRSTKLEDSAMYFCASKTGANEKLFFGSGTQLSVL.

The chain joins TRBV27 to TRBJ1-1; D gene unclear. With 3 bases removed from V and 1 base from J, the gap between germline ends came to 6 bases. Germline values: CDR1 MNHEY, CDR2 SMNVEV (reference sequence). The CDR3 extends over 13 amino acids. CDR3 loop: CASSFNGNTEAFF. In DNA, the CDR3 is TGTGCCAGCAGTTTCAACGGGAACACTGAAGCTTTCTTT.

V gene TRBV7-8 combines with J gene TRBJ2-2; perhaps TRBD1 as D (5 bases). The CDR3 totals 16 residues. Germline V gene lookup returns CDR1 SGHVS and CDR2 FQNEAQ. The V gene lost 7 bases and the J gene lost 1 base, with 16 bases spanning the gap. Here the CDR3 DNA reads TGTGCCAGCACCCTTCGACAGCACCAGAACACCGGGGAGCTGTTTTTT. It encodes CASTLRQHQNTGELFF.

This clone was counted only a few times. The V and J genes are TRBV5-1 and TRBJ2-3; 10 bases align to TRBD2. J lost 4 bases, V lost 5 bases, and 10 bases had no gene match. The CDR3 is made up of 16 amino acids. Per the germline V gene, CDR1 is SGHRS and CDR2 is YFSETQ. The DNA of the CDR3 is TGCGCCAGCAGACCGAGCGGGAGGGCCAGCGCAGATACGCAGTATTTT. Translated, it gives CASRPSGRASADTQYF. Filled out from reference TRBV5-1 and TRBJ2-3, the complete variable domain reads KAGVTQTPRYLIKTRGQQVTLSCSPISGHRSVSWYQQTPGQGLQFLFEYFSETQRNKGNFPGRFSGRQFSNSRSEMNVSTLELGDSALYLCASRPSGRASADTQYFGPGTRLTVL.

The CDR3 sequence is CASGWVIGTGRNTEAFF. As DNA, the CDR3 is TGTGCCAGCGGTTGGGTAATCGGAACCGGGAGGAACACTGAAGCTTTCTTT. The J gene is TRBJ1-1, the V gene TRBV2; D is ambiguous. The germline CDR1 and CDR2 sequences are SNHLY and FYNNEI. This CDR3 contains 17 residues. V gave up 8 bases and J gave up 1 base, with 23 bases separating them.

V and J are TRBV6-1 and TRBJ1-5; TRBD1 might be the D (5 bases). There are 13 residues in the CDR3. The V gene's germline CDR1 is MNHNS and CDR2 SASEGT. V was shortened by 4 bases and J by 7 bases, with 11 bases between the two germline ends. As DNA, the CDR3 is TGTGCCAGCAGTGGTTGGGGGGACCAGCCCCAGCATTTT. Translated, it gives CASSGWGDQPQHF.

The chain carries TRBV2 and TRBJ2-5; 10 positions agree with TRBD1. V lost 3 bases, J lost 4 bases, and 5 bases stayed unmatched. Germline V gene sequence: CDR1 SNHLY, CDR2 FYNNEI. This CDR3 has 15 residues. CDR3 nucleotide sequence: TGTGCCAGCAGTGACCCCCGGACAGGGGGAGAGACCCAGTACTTC. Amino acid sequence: CASSDPRTGGETQYF.

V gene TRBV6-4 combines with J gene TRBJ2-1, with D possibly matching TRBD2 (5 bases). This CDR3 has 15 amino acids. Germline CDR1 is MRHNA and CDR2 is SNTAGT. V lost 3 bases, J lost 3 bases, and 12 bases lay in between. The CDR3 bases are TGTGCCAGCAGTGAATCGAGCGGAATCTACAATGAGCAGTTCTTC. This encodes CASSESSGIYNEQFF.

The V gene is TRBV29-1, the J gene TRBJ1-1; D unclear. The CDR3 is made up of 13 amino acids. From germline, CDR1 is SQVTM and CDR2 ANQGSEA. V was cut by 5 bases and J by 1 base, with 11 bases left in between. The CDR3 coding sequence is TGCAGCGTTAGATTACGGGAGAACACTGAAGCTTTCTTT. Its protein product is CSVRLRENTEAFF. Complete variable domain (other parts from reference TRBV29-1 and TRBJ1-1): SAVISQKPSRDICQRGTSLTIQCQVDSQVTMMFWYRQQPGQSLTLIATANQGSEATYESGFVIDKFPISRPNLTFSTLTVSNMSPEDSSIYLCSVRLRENTEAFFGQGTRLTVV.

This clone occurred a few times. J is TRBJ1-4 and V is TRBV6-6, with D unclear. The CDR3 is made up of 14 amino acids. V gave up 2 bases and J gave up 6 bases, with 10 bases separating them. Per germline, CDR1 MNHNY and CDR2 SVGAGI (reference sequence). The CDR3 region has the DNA TGTGCCAGCAGTTACCTCGACGGAGATGAAAAACTGTTTTTT. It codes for CASSYLDGDEKLFF.

The CDR3 protein is CASSGWTGIANYGYTF. As DNA, the CDR3 is TGTGCCAGTAGTGGCTGGACAGGGATAGCTAACTATGGCTACACCTTC. V and J are TRBV19 and TRBJ1-2, with 8 nucleotides matching TRBD1. The germline V gene has CDR1 LNHDA and CDR2 SQIVND (reference sequence). With V trimmed by 5 bases and J by 0 bases, 8 bases remained unmatched. This CDR3 is built from 16 residues.

This CDR3 reads CASREDRFDGYTF. As DNA, the CDR3 is TGTGCCAGCAGAGAGGACAGGTTTGATGGCTACACCTTC. This chain connects TRBV6-1 to TRBJ1-2; the match to TRBD1 covers 7 bases. The CDR3 is 13 residues long. The germline gives CDR1 MNHNS, CDR2 SASEGT. With 6 bases clipped from V and 6 bases from J, the junction kept 7 bases outside the gene matches.

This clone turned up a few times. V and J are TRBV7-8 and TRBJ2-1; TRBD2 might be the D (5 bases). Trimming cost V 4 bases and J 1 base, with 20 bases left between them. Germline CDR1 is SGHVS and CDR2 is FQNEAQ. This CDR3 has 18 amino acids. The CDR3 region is CASSSDGERIASYNEQFF. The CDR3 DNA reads TGTGCCAGCAGCTCAGATGGGGAGCGCATCGCTTCCTACAATGAGCAGTTCTTC.

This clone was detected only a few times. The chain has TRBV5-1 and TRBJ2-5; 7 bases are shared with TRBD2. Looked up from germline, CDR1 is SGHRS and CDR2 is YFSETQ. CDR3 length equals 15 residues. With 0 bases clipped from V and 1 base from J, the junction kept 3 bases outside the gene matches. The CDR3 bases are TGCGCCAGCAGCTTGGAGCTAGCGGCCCAAGAGACCCAGTACTTC. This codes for CASSLELAAQETQYF.

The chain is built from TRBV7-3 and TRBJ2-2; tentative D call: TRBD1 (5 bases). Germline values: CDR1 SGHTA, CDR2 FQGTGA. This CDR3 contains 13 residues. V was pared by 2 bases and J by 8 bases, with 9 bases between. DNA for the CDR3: TGTGCCAGCAGCTTACTTGGGGCGGGGGAGCTGTTTTTT. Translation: CASSLLGAGELFF.

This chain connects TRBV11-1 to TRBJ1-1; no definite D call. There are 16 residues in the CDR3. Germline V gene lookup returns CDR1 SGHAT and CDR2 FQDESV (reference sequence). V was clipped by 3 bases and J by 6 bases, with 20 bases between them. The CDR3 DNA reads TGTGCCAGCAGCTTCCCCTCCAGGTGGCTTGCTCCTGAAGCTTTCTTT. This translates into CASSFPSRWLAPEAFF.

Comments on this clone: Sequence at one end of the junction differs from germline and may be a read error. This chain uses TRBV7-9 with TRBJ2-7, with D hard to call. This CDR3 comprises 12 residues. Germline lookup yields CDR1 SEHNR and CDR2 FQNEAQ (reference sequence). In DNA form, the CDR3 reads TGTTCCAGCAGCTTAGTGTCTGGCAAGCAGTACTTC. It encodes CSSSLVSGKQYF.

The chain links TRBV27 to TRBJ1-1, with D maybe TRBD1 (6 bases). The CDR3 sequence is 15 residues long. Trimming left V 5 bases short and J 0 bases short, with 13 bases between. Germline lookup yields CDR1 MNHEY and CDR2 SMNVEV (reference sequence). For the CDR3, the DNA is TGTGCCAGCAGTCGGCCGGACAGCATGAACACTGAAGCTTTCTTT. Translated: CASSRPDSMNTEAFF.

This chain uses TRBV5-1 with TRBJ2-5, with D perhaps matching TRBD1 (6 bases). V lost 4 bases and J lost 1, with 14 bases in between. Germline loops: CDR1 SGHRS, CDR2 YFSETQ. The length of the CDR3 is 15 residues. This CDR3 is CASSRNTGLQETQYF. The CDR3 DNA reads TGCGCCAGCAGCAGGAATACAGGGCTCCAAGAGACCCAGTACTTC.

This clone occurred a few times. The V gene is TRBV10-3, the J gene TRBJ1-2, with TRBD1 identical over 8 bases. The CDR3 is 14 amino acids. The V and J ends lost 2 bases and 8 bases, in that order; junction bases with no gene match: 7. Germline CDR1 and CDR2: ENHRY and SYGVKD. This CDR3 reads CAISETGGQQGYTF. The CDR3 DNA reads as TGTGCCATCAGTGAGACAGGGGGACAGCAGGGCTACACCTTC.

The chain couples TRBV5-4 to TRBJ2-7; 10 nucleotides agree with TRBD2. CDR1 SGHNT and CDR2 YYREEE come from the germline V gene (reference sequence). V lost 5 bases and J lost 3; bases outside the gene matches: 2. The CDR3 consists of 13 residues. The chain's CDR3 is CASRSSGSYEQYF. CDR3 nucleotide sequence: TGTGCCAGCAGATCTAGCGGGAGCTACGAGCAGTACTTC.